This passage covers 18 T cell receptor beta chains from one sample sequenced in a study of T cells in Graves' hyperthyroidism and ophthalmopathy. Using RNA transcripts as the source, TCR beta CDR3 regions were amplified. The HTBI primer set served for first-round RT-PCR of the TCR CDR3. A single record per CDR3 protein comes from TCRdb applying MiXCR to the multiplex PCR reads. This table has 400,000 to 450,000 distinct CDR3 sequences, about 15% appearing once. What was sequenced was blood. The origin of the receptors is a man aged 18 to 30 with Graves' ophthalmopathy.

This clonotype has a handful of counts. V is TRBV12-3 or TRBV12-4 and J is TRBJ1-6, with D perhaps matching TRBD1 (5 bases). V was trimmed by 2 bases and J by 11 bases, leaving 13 bases between them. This CDR3 contains 14 residues. CDR3 DNA sequence: TGTGCCAGCAGTTTAAGGGGTGTTCATACACCCCTCCACTTT. Protein sequence: CASSLRGVHTPLHF.

This clonotype came up many times. The V and J genes are TRBV11-2 and TRBJ1-1; 7 nucleotides agree with TRBD1. Germline V gene data show CDR1 as SGHAT and CDR2 as FQNNGV. The V gene end was trimmed by 3 bases and the J gene end by 5 bases; junction bases not matched to a gene: 6. This CDR3 spans 14 amino acids. CDR3 loop: CASSFRGDLTEAFF. The CDR3, as DNA: TGTGCCAGCAGCTTCAGGGGGGATTTAACTGAAGCTTTCTTT.

This clonotype showed up just a few times. The chain uses TRBV19 and TRBJ2-7, with D possibly TRBD2 on 6 matching bases. CDR1 is LNHDA and CDR2 is SQIVND in the germline V gene (reference sequence). The CDR3 spans 12 residues. Trimming removed 4 bases from V and 6 bases from J, with 10 bases in between. The CDR3 DNA sequence: TGTGCCAGTAGTAACTCCGGGAGCGAGCAGTACTTC. This sequence encodes CASSNSGSEQYF.

Many counts were recorded for this clonotype. V is TRBV27 and J is TRBJ2-3; 7 nucleotides agree with TRBD2. V trimming: 5 bases; J trimming: 2 bases; junction bases outside the gene matches: 10. Germline assignment: CDR1 MNHEY and CDR2 SMNVEV (reference sequence). CDR3 length equals 16 residues. The CDR3 DNA reads as TGTGCCAGCAGTCCCCCAGCTAGCGGAATCACAGATACGCAGTATTTT. The encoded protein is CASSPPASGITDTQYF.

This clonotype showed up many times. The V and J genes are TRBV12-3 or TRBV12-4 and TRBJ2-2; 8 bases are a match to TRBD2. With V trimmed by 4 bases and J by 4 bases, 5 bases remained unmatched. The CDR3 sequence is 15 residues long. The CDR3 sequence: CASSSPGTSTGELFF. As DNA, the CDR3 is TGTGCCAGCAGTTCCCCCGGGACTAGCACCGGGGAGCTGTTTTTT.

The CDR3 is CASTEWTSGSTEQYF. In nucleotides, the CDR3 is TGTGCCAGCACCGAATGGACTAGCGGGAGTACCGAGCAGTACTTC. The J gene is TRBJ2-7, the V gene TRBV2; 13 bases align to TRBD2. Unmatched junction bases numbered 9, after V lost 7 bases and J lost 6 bases. This CDR3 region has 15 residues. Germline CDR1 SNHLY, CDR2 FYNNEI.

At least ten counts were recorded for this clonotype. This chain joins TRBV5-1 and TRBJ2-3, with 8 bases that match TRBD2. V lost 5 bases, J lost 11 bases, and 4 bases stayed unmatched. Per the germline V gene, CDR1 is SGHRS and CDR2 is YFSETQ. The CDR3 covers 11 residues. The CDR3 is CASSSSGGQYF. CDR3 DNA sequence: TGCGCCAGCAGTTCCAGCGGGGGGCAGTATTTT.

This clonotype has only a few counts. The chain links TRBV12-3 or TRBV12-4 to TRBJ1-2, with unresolved D. Deletions cut 3 bases from V and 5 bases from J, with 7 bases between. This CDR3 has 12 residues. The CDR3 region has the DNA TGTGCCAGCAGTTTGCTCCGGTATGGCTACACCTTC. It translates to CASSLLRYGYTF.

This clonotype was observed at least ten times. This chain connects TRBV12-3 or TRBV12-4 to TRBJ1-3; TRBD1 might be the D (5 bases). The V gene lost 10 bases and the J gene lost 0 bases, with 13 bases spanning the gap. CDR3 length: 14 amino acids. In nucleotides, the CDR3 is TGTGCCACCCAGTTAGGGACCTCTGGAAACACCATATATTTT. Translating gives CATQLGTSGNTIYF.

The rearrangement links TRBV7-2 to TRBJ1-4; 7 bases map to TRBD1. Germline CDR1 reads SGHTA; CDR2 reads FQGNSA. V gave up 4 bases and J gave up 8 bases; unmatched junction bases: 4. The CDR3 totals 13 residues. CDR3 loop: CASSSKGAEKLFF. The CDR3 DNA is TGTGCCAGCAGCTCAAAGGGGGCGGAAAAACTGTTTTTT.

The J gene is TRBJ2-7, the V gene TRBV24-1; no clear D gene. The germline V and J ends were trimmed by 12 bases and 0 bases, with 11 bases remaining between them. CDR1 and CDR2 (germline): KGHDR, SFDVKD. The CDR3 spans 12 residues. CDR3 protein: CAAGRSSYEQYF. CDR3 nucleotides: TGTGCCGCCGGACGCAGCTCCTACGAGCAGTACTTC.

This clonotype has a handful of counts. V gene TRBV20-1 combines with J gene TRBJ2-3; 7 bases fit TRBD1. Germline loops: CDR1 DFQATT, CDR2 SNEGSKA (reference sequence). This CDR3 contains 12 residues. V lost 7 bases and J lost 0; bases outside the gene matches: 1. The chain's CDR3 is CSGTGSTDTQYF. The CDR3 DNA follows: TGCAGTGGGACAGGTAGCACAGATACGCAGTATTTT.

The chain is built from TRBV7-9 and TRBJ1-2; TRBD1 matches at 8 bases. Germline V CDR1 and CDR2: SEHNR, FQNEAQ (reference sequence). V was pared by 6 bases and J by 4 bases, with 7 bases of the junction left unmatched. The CDR3 sequence is 14 residues long. CDR3 sequence reads: CASSWGQAFYGYTF. In DNA form, the CDR3 reads TGTGCCAGCAGTTGGGGACAGGCCTTCTATGGCTACACCTTC.

This clonotype was counted many times. V is TRBV6-1 and J is TRBJ2-2; D ambiguous. Trimming shortened V by 8 bases and J by 9 bases, and 10 bases separated the two germline ends. CDR1 and CDR2 (germline): MNHNS, SASEGT. The CDR3 runs to 11 residues. The CDR3 region has the DNA TGTGCCAGCCTCCACCGGAGGGAGCTGTTTTTT. Translation gives CASLHRRELFF.

This clonotype was picked up many times. The CDR3 region is CASSSGLADNEQFF. CDR3 in DNA: TGTGCCAGCAGTTCGGGACTAGCGGACAATGAGCAGTTCTTC. V usage is TRBV12-3 or TRBV12-4 and J usage is TRBJ2-1, with 11 bases fitting TRBD2. V dropped 4 bases and J dropped 5; count of bases not matched to a gene: 1. The CDR3 extends over 14 amino acids.

This clonotype showed up many times. The rearrangement links TRBV11-2 to TRBJ2-5; TRBD1 matches at 8 bases. There are 14 residues in the CDR3. V shed 5 bases, J shed 4 bases, and the junction held 6 bases outside the gene matches. Germline V gives CDR1 SGHAT, CDR2 FQNNGV. The CDR3 DNA is TGTGCCAGCAGCACCCCCGGGACAGGAGAGACCCAGTACTTC. Amino acids: CASSTPGTGETQYF.

This clonotype occurred a few times. For the CDR3, the DNA is TGCGCCAGCAGCCCCGGCGCTTTGGCGGGGGGGCCGACAGATACGCAGTATTTT. Translated, it gives CASSPGALAGGPTDTQYF. This chain uses TRBV4-1 with TRBJ2-3; 9 bases agree with TRBD2. V shed 4 bases, J shed 3 bases, and the junction held 14 bases outside the gene matches. The V gene's germline CDR1 is MGHRA and CDR2 YSYEKL. The CDR3 spans 18 residues.

The V gene is TRBV5-1, the J gene TRBJ1-2; 7 bases match TRBD1. CDR3 size: 14 residues. After removal of 4 bases from V and 2 bases from J, the junction contained 5 bases not matched to a gene. Germline CDR1 is SGHRS and CDR2 is YFSETQ. The CDR3 nucleotides are TGCGCCAGCAGCGATGTAGGGGGCAACTATGGCTACACCTTC. It is translated as CASSDVGGNYGYTF.